A selection of T cell receptor beta chains follows, all from one sample in a study of CD8+ T cells in alopecia areata. The protocol was immunoSEQ multiplex PCR, while the TCRdb copy is restricted to in-frame clones and leaves out a portion. The sample comprises tens of thousands of clones, around three quarters of which are singletons, and 15% to 20% rests with the top ten. The sample in question was CD8+ T cells sorted from blood, obtained at approximately week 42, from a patient treated with tofacitinib. The origin of the receptors is a human donor with alopecia areata. The CDR3 runs from the conserved cysteine through the conserved F or W. A D gene is named only where the DNA matches it firmly. Some rows mark clone size as missing; the rest say once, few, many or name a class of expanded clone.

abundance,d_gene,v_gene,j_gene,CDR3nt,CDR3aa
.,.,TRBV5-1,TRBJ2-1,TGCGCCAGCAGCTTGGAAAGGGACAATGAGCAGTTCTTC,CASSLERDNEQFF
few,.,TRBV19,TRBJ2-5,TGTGCCAGTAGTATGAGCGGACAAGAGACCCAGTACTTC,CASSMSGQETQYF
.,.,TRBV13,TRBJ1-2,TGTGCCAGCAGCTCGTACGGGACGGTCGAAGATGGCTACACCTTC,CASSSYGTVEDGYTF
.,.,TRBV27,TRBJ2-3,TGTGCCAGCAGTTTATCTGGGATACCCACAGATACGCAGTATTTT,CASSLSGIPTDTQYF
.,TRBD1,TRBV6-5,TRBJ2-7,TGTGCCAGCAGTTACTCGAGGACAGGGGATAGCTACGAGCAGTACTTC,CASSYSRTGDSYEQYF
.,.,TRBV4-3,TRBJ2-6,TGCGCCAGCAGCCAAGGGGCCTCTGGGGCCAACGTCCTGACTTTC,CASSQGASGANVLTF
.,.,TRBV5-1,TRBJ2-5,TGCGCCAGCAGCCCACGGGCCCCCCGGGAGACCCAGTACTTC,CASSPRAPRETQYF
few,.,TRBV27,TRBJ2-3,TGTGCCAGCAGGATCTCGGGGACAAGCCCAGATACGCAGTATTTT,CASRISGTSPDTQYF
.,.,TRBV6-6,TRBJ1-4,TGTGCCACCACTTGGGCGCCTGGTAATGAAAAACTGTTTTTT,CATTWAPGNEKLFF
.,TRBD1,TRBV7-9,TRBJ1-2,TGTGCCAGCAGATCAGACAGGGGGCAAGACTATGGCTACACCTTC,CASRSDRGQDYGYTF
once,TRBD1,TRBV6-5,TRBJ2-7,TGTGCCAGCAGTTACTCGACGGGACAGCTCTCCTACGAGCAGTACTTC,CASSYSTGQLSYEQYF
once,.,TRBV7-9,TRBJ1-2,TGTGCCATCTCCGAGGGGTATGGCTACACCTTC,CAISEGYGYTF
once,.,TRBV30,TRBJ2-4,TGTGCCTGGAGTAGGCGACCCGGGAGCGACAAAAACATTCAGTACTTC,CAWSRRPGSDKNIQYF
few,.,TRBV19,TRBJ1-2,TGTGCCAGTAGTATGGTCCCGGCGGGGAACGGCTACACCTTC,CASSMVPAGNGYTF
.,.,TRBV19,TRBJ2-7,TGTGCCAGTAGTATTTGGGGCGACGAGCAGTACTTC,CASSIWGDEQYF
few,TRBD1,TRBV29-1,TRBJ2-7,TGCAGCGTCTACTCCGGGACAGGAAACTACGAGCAGTACTTC,CSVYSGTGNYEQYF
few,.,TRBV29-1,TRBJ2-7,TGCAGCGTTGTCCCAGTCTCCTCCTACGAGCAGTACTTC,CSVVPVSSYEQYF
.,.,TRBV4-3,TRBJ2-2,TGCGCCAGCAGCCAAGATTATCCCGGGGAGCTGTTTTTT,CASSQDYPGELFF
.,.,TRBV15,TRBJ1-5,TGTGCCACCAGCGGCGGACAGTTTACCCTCAATCAGCCCCAGCATTTT,CATSGGQFTLNQPQHF
.,.,TRBV29-1,TRBJ2-1,TGCAGCGCCGTAGGGGGGGATTCCTACAATGAGCAGTTCTTC,CSAVGGDSYNEQFF
once,TRBD1,TRBV27,TRBJ1-2,TGTGCCAGCAGTTTTTCCGGGACAGGGGTGGAGTTCGACGCTGGCTACACCTTC,CASSFSGTGVEFDAGYTF
.,.,TRBV19,TRBJ2-3,TGTGCCAGTAGTCTGCTAGGAGGAGATACGCAGTATTTT,CASSLLGGDTQYF
.,.,TRBV19,TRBJ2-5,TGTGCCAGTAGTATCCCGGGTTCCCAAGAGACCCAGTACTTC,CASSIPGSQETQYF
.,.,TRBV9,TRBJ1-1,TGTGCCAGCAGCGTTATACCGGGGGACACTGAAGCTTTCTTT,CASSVIPGDTEAFF
.,.,TRBV5-1,TRBJ1-1,TGCGCCAGCAGCTCGACTGTAGAGAACACTGAAGCTTTCTTT,CASSSTVENTEAFF
.,TRBD1,TRBV10-2,TRBJ2-3,TGCGCCAGCAGTTATGACAGGGTCACAGATACGCAGTATTTT,CASSYDRVTDTQYF
.,TRBD2,TRBV7-8,TRBJ2-5,TGTGCCAGCAGGCCGACCCCGGGACTAGCGGCCCTGATCCAAGAGACCCAGTACTTC,CASRPTPGLAALIQETQYF
.,.,TRBV6-5,TRBJ2-7,TGTGCCAGTGGGTTGCCCTACGAGCAGTACTTC,CASGLPYEQYF
.,.,TRBV29-1,TRBJ1-2,TGCAGCGTTGAGGCTGAGAATGGCTACACCTTC,CSVEAENGYTF
few,TRBD2,TRBV7-8,TRBJ2-3,TGTGCCAGCAGCTTGCCTAGCGGGGGTAAAGATACGCAGTATTTT,CASSLPSGGKDTQYF
.,.,TRBV29-1,TRBJ1-2,TGCAGCGTTGAATCGGGTGGAGGGACAACAACCTATGGCTACACCTTC,CSVESGGGTTTYGYTF
.,.,TRBV5-5,TRBJ2-2,TGTGCCAGCAGCTTGGGTAGGGCCACCGGGGAGCTGTTTTTT,CASSLGRATGELFF
few,.,TRBV7-9,TRBJ1-4,TGTGCCAGCAGCCGCGAGGGGAGAACTAATGAAAAACTGTTTTTT,CASSREGRTNEKLFF
few,.,TRBV10-3,TRBJ2-3,TGTGCCATCAGTGAGCCCGGGGGAGATACGCAGTATTTT,CAISEPGGDTQYF
.,.,TRBV7-9,TRBJ2-1,TGCGCCAGCAGCCAGTCCGTGCTCCGTAACTACAATGAGCAGTTCTTC,CASSQSVLRNYNEQFF
.,TRBD1,TRBV27,TRBJ1-5,TGTGCCAGCAGGACAGGGAACAATCAGCCCCAGCATTTT,CASRTGNNQPQHF
.,.,TRBV5-1,TRBJ2-1,TGCGCCAGCAGCTTGGCCGTAGGGCGGAGGGAAAATGAGCAGTTCTTC,CASSLAVGRRENEQFF
.,TRBD1,TRBV27,TRBJ1-4,TGTGCCAGCAGTCCCCGGGACAGGGCCTTTGAAAAACTGTTTTTT,CASSPRDRAFEKLFF
once,.,TRBV7-2,TRBJ2-7,TGTGCCAGCAGCCAACGACAGGCCTACGAGCAGTACTTC,CASSQRQAYEQYF
.,.,TRBV5-6,TRBJ2-7,TGTGCCAGCAGCGGGGGGCCGACAGGGAGCTCCTACGAGCAGTACTTC,CASSGGPTGSSYEQYF
.,TRBD1,TRBV7-6,TRBJ2-7,TGTGCCAGCAGCCCAGAGGGACAGCTGTACGAGCAGTACTTC,CASSPEGQLYEQYF
.,.,TRBV5-1,TRBJ1-5,TGCGCCAGCAGCTTGTCAGGGGCTAGCAATCAGCCCCAGCATTTT,CASSLSGASNQPQHF
.,.,TRBV18,TRBJ2-5,TGTGCCAGCTCGGCCGGGTTAGAGACCCAGTACTTC,CASSAGLETQYF
.,TRBD1,TRBV11-2,TRBJ2-5,TGTGCCAGCAGCTTAGGAGGGCCGGGCCAACAGGGGGAGACCCAGTACTTC,CASSLGGPGQQGETQYF
.,.,TRBV6-6,TRBJ2-5,TGTGCCAGCAGTTACTCAACAGACCAAGAGACCCAGTACTTC,CASSYSTDQETQYF
few,.,TRBV6-5,TRBJ2-1,TGTGCCAGCAGTTTGGGGGGTGAGCAGTTCTTC,CASSLGGEQFF
.,.,TRBV29-1,TRBJ2-7,TGCAGCGTTGTGGTGTCCTGGGGAAACTACGAGCAGTACTTC,CSVVVSWGNYEQYF
.,.,TRBV19,TRBJ1-1,TGTGCCACCAACCCTAACGACAGGCCTAACACTGAAGCTTTCTTT,CATNPNDRPNTEAFF
.,TRBD2,TRBV27,TRBJ2-2,TGTGCCAGCAGTTTAATACTAGCGGGAACCGGGGAGCTGTTTTTT,CASSLILAGTGELFF
.,TRBD2,TRBV30,TRBJ2-3,TGTGCCTGGAGTGTTTCGGGGGGGAGCACAGATACGCAGTATTTT,CAWSVSGGSTDTQYF
.,.,TRBV4-3,TRBJ1-1,TGCGCCAGCAGCCAAGATCGGGGGACACCTGAAGCTTTCTTT,CASSQDRGTPEAFF
.,.,TRBV5-4,TRBJ1-2,TGTGCCAGCAGCCTATACACCTCTAATGGCTACACCTTC,CASSLYTSNGYTF
.,.,TRBV27,TRBJ2-3,TGTGCCAGCAGTGTGAGCCCTCCTAGGGCGGATACGCAGTATTTT,CASSVSPPRADTQYF
.,.,TRBV4-3,TRBJ1-6,TGCGCCAGCAGCCAAGGGACAGTAAATAATTCACCCCTCCACTTT,CASSQGTVNNSPLHF
.,.,TRBV6-5,TRBJ1-2,TGTGCCAGCAGTTACGCGGAGGGAGGAAGAGGCTACACCTTC,CASSYAEGGRGYTF
.,.,TRBV7-2,TRBJ2-3,TGTGCCAGCAGCTCTCTAGGGAGGGGGAGCACAGATACGCAGTATTTT,CASSSLGRGSTDTQYF
.,.,TRBV19,TRBJ1-1,TGTGCCAGTAGTCCAGGGTTCACTGAAGCTTTCTTT,CASSPGFTEAFF
.,.,TRBV19,TRBJ1-1,TGTGCCAGTAGTATAGGGGGAAACACTGAAGCTTTCTTT,CASSIGGNTEAFF
few,.,TRBV4-1,TRBJ2-1,TGCGCCAGCAGCCAAGTAATCCAGAATGAGCAGTTCTTC,CASSQVIQNEQFF
.,.,TRBV7-8,TRBJ2-1,TGTGCCAGCAGCCCTCCACAGGAAGGCAATGAGCAGTTCTTC,CASSPPQEGNEQFF